These T cell receptor beta chains were read from a single sample in a study of graft-versus-host responses after intestinal transplantation. Using immunoSEQ multiplex PCR, the repertoire was profiled, and TCRdb retains in-frame clones only, with some absent. The table has more than 9,500 clones, approximately 84% seen once; the top ten hold roughly 8.6%. This specimen was PBMCs, taken around 300 days after intestinal transplant. Every receptor here comes from a human patient who received an intestinal transplant, so some T cells may come from the graft donor. Each CDR3 is given with its conserved first and last residue. The D gene is left open where the match is weak. The size entry is marked missing in some rows and otherwise reads once, few, many or a size class.

TRBD2	TRBV9	TRBJ2-7	NA	CASSEGAIAGASYEQYF	TGTGCCAGCAGCGAGGGGGCGATAGCGGGAGCCTCCTACGAGCAGTACTTC
TRBD2	TRBV25-1	TRBJ2-1	NA	CASVAGLAGPYSYNEQFF	TGTGCCAGCGTGGCGGGACTAGCGGGACCTTACTCCTACAATGAGCAGTTCTTC
TRBD2	TRBV6-1	TRBJ2-1	NA	CASSVGTSGSNEQFF	TGTGCCAGCAGTGTCGGGACTAGCGGGAGCAATGAGCAGTTCTTC
TRBD2	TRBV5-5	TRBJ2-7	NA	CASTYGGFYEQYF	TGTGCCAGCACTTACGGGGGGTTTTACGAGCAGTACTTC
NA	TRBV11-2	TRBJ2-7	few	CASSYTGFATYEQYF	TGTGCCAGCAGCTATACAGGGTTCGCTACATACGAGCAGTACTTC
NA	TRBV2	TRBJ1-5	NA	CASSESSFLDQPQHF	TGTGCCAGCAGTGAAAGCTCTTTTCTGGATCAGCCCCAGCATTTT
NA	TRBV10-3	TRBJ2-3	NA	CAILPAGTDTQYF	TGTGCCATCTTGCCAGCGGGCACAGATACGCAGTATTTT
TRBD1	TRBV5-8	TRBJ1-3	NA	CASSWGDRGDTIYF	TGTGCCAGCAGCTGGGGGGACAGGGGAGACACCATATATTTT
NA	TRBV28	TRBJ2-3	NA	CASSLWADTQYF	TGTGCCAGCAGTTTGTGGGCAGATACGCAGTATTTT
TRBD2	TRBV2	TRBJ2-3	NA	CASLGGTSKTADTQYF	TGTGCCAGCCTCGGTGGGACTAGCAAGACAGCAGATACGCAGTATTTT
NA	TRBV9	TRBJ2-1	NA	CASSLGGPALYNEQFF	TGTGCCAGCAGCCTCGGAGGGCCGGCCCTCTACAATGAGCAGTTCTTC
TRBD2	TRBV30	TRBJ2-5	few	CAWSRYGLAAQETQYF	TGTGCCTGGAGCAGATACGGCCTAGCGGCCCAAGAGACCCAGTACTTC
NA	TRBV18	TRBJ2-3	NA	CASSPPWNRIIVTDTQYF	TGTGCCAGCTCACCTCCCTGGAACAGGATTATAGTCACAGATACGCAGTATTTT
TRBD1	TRBV4-3	TRBJ1-5	NA	CASSLDRGSNQPQHF	TGCGCCAGCAGCCTAGACAGGGGAAGCAATCAGCCCCAGCATTTT
NA	TRBV2	TRBJ2-1	NA	CASSAVDHSSYNEQFF	TGTGCCAGCAGTGCGGTGGACCACAGCTCCTACAATGAGCAGTTCTTC
NA	TRBV25-1	TRBJ2-3	NA	CASGTGTDTQYF	TGTGCCAGCGGTACAGGGACAGATACGCAGTATTTT
NA	TRBV4-1	TRBJ2-1	NA	CASSQGGGEQFF	TGCGCCAGCAGCCAAGGAGGAGGGGAACAGTTCTTC
NA	TRBV18	TRBJ2-6	once	CASSPVPGRRVPVSGANVLTF	TGTGCCAGCTCACCAGTTCCGGGACGACGGGTCCCCGTCTCTGGGGCCAACGTCCTGACTTTC
TRBD2	TRBV5-4	TRBJ2-7	NA	CASSGGLAGAHEQYF	TGTGCCAGCAGCGGGGGACTAGCGGGAGCCCACGAGCAGTACTTC
NA	TRBV5-1	TRBJ2-3	NA	CASRFMRESLARDTQYF	TGCGCCAGCAGATTCATGAGGGAGTCCCTAGCCAGGGATACGCAGTATTTT
TRBD1	TRBV5-6	TRBJ1-2	few	CASSLNQGAVYGYTF	TGTGCCAGCAGCTTGAACCAGGGGGCAGTCTATGGCTACACCTTC
NA	TRBV9	TRBJ1-1	NA	CASSFLLGRDTEAFF	TGTGCCAGCAGCTTCTTATTAGGGAGGGACACTGAAGCTTTCTTT
NA	TRBV4-1	TRBJ1-2	NA	CASSQQGWREKPNGYTF	TGCGCCAGCAGCCAACAGGGATGGAGGGAAAAGCCAAATGGCTACACCTTC
NA	TRBV6-1	TRBJ2-1	NA	CASSGLLNEQFF	TGTGCCAGCAGCGGACTACTAAATGAGCAGTTCTTC
TRBD2	TRBV15	TRBJ2-7	NA	CATSGLAGIYEQYF	TGTGCCACCAGCGGGCTAGCGGGGATTTACGAGCAGTACTTC
NA	TRBV7-9	TRBJ1-1	NA	CASSLTLGTTEAFF	TGTGCCAGCAGCTTGACCCTTGGCACCACTGAAGCTTTCTTT
NA	TRBV30	TRBJ2-7	NA	CAWSLESSVFNEQYF	TGTGCCTGGAGCTTAGAGTCTAGCGTATTCAACGAGCAGTACTTC
NA	TRBV5-1	TRBJ2-5	NA	CASSWRGFQETQYF	TGCGCCAGCAGCTGGAGGGGGTTCCAAGAGACCCAGTACTTC
NA	TRBV28	TRBJ2-1	NA	CASSLGVNNEQFF	TGTGCCAGCAGTTTAGGGGTCAACAATGAGCAGTTCTTC
NA	TRBV21-1	TRBJ2-7	NA	CASSRVRLDYEQYF	TGTGCCAGCAGCAGGGTCCGTCTCGACTACGAGCAGTACTTC
NA	TRBV7-8	TRBJ1-4	few	CASSLWTDTNEKLFF	TGTGCCAGCAGCTTATGGACGGACACTAATGAAAAACTGTTTTTT
TRBD2	TRBV7-7	TRBJ2-1	NA	CASSLGGTSGLVGEQFF	TGTGCTAGCAGCTTAGGGGGGACTAGCGGGTTGGTTGGTGAGCAGTTCTTC
NA	TRBV19	TRBJ2-3	once	CASQSTDTQYF	TGTGCCAGTCAGAGTACAGATACGCAGTATTTT
NA	TRBV5-1	TRBJ2-3	NA	CASSLQGDTQYF	TGCGCCAGCAGCTTACAGGGTGATACGCAGTATTTT
NA	TRBV6-1	TRBJ1-3	NA	CASIWGSQNPNTIYF	TGTGCCAGCATTTGGGGCAGCCAGAACCCAAACACCATATATTTT
NA	TRBV2	TRBJ2-2	NA	CASSEQAPNTGELFF	TGTGCCAGCAGTGAGCAAGCGCCGAACACCGGGGAGCTGTTTTTT
TRBD1	TRBV6-5	TRBJ1-2	once	CASSTGTAYYGYTF	TGTGCCAGCAGTACCGGGACAGCCTATTATGGCTACACCTTC
NA	TRBV11-2	TRBJ1-4	NA	CASSLDWIGGREKLFF	TGTGCCAGCAGCTTAGATTGGATAGGGGGACGTGAAAAACTGTTTTTT
TRBD2	TRBV6-1	TRBJ2-5	NA	CASSVGLAGGGETQYF	TGTGCCAGCAGTGTAGGCTTAGCGGGAGGGGGAGAGACCCAGTACTTC
TRBD1	TRBV11-2	TRBJ2-5	NA	CASSSQGRETQYF	TGTGCCAGCAGCTCACAGGGGAGAGAGACCCAGTACTTC
NA	TRBV9	TRBJ2-1	NA	CASSGTFAGPQDEQFF	TGTGCCAGCAGCGGGACCTTTGCGGGACCCCAAGATGAGCAGTTCTTC
NA	TRBV7-9	TRBJ1-2	NA	CASSLEPDGLYGYTF	TGTGCCAGCAGCTTAGAACCGGACGGGCTATATGGCTACACCTTC
NA	TRBV28	TRBJ1-5	once	CASSLKVSQFKWHQPQHF	TGTGCCAGCAGTTTAAAGGTGAGTCAGTTTAAATGGCATCAGCCCCAGCATTTT
NA	TRBV15	TRBJ2-3	NA	CATSSVRGSTDTQYF	TGTGCCACCAGCAGCGTCCGTGGTAGCACAGATACGCAGTATTTT
TRBD2	TRBV6-5	TRBJ2-1	NA	CASSYSGGAHEQFF	TGTGCCAGCAGTTACTCCGGGGGGGCCCATGAGCAGTTCTTC
NA	TRBV6-5	TRBJ1-2	NA	CASSYRDNYGYTF	TGTGCCAGCAGTTACAGGGATAACTATGGCTACACCTTC
NA	TRBV9	TRBJ2-7	NA	CASSVFDSLTTEQYF	TGTGCCAGCAGCGTCTTCGACTCTTTGACGACCGAGCAGTACTTC
TRBD2	TRBV6-1	TRBJ2-3	NA	CASSEQAGGPDTQYF	TGTGCCAGCAGTGAGCAAGCGGGAGGGCCAGATACGCAGTATTTT
TRBD2	TRBV7-6	TRBJ2-7	NA	CASSSLLTSGSDEQYF	TGTGCCAGCAGCTCCCTCCTCACTAGCGGGTCAGACGAGCAGTACTTC
TRBD2	TRBV9	TRBJ2-1	NA	CASSDGTSFYNEQFF	TGTGCCAGCAGCGACGGGACTAGCTTCTACAATGAGCAGTTCTTC
NA	TRBV29-1	TRBJ1-1	NA	CSVDSGTKGAFF	TGCAGCGTTGACTCAGGGACAAAGGGGGCTTTCTTT
NA	TRBV30	TRBJ1-3	few	CAWSVDTSSGNTIYF	TGTGCCTGGAGTGTGGACACTAGCTCTGGAAACACCATATATTTT
TRBD2	TRBV7-8	TRBJ2-7	NA	CASSPEGLAGPSYEQYF	TGTGCCAGCAGCCCGGAGGGACTAGCGGGACCATCCTACGAGCAGTACTTC
TRBD2	TRBV9	TRBJ2-1	NA	CASSVAGGPNEQFF	TGTGCCAGCAGCGTAGCGGGAGGGCCCAATGAGCAGTTCTTC
TRBD2	TRBV28	TRBJ2-1	NA	CASQAGGSKNEQFF	TGTGCCAGCCAAGCGGGAGGAAGTAAGAATGAGCAGTTCTTC